The 24 T cell receptor beta chains given below trace back to one sample, sequenced in a study of Ad26.COV2.S vaccination and SARS-CoV-2 variants. Produced via immunoSEQ multiplex PCR; TCRdb's table is partial and in-frame only. The table shows 300,000 to 400,000 clones, with about 85% occurring only once. As to treatment: around 19 received Ad26.COV2.S at low or high dose, single or two shots; about five received placebo; per-sample allocation not given. Sampling took place 63 days after the first vaccine or placebo injection. The sequencing here drew on peripheral blood, taken in a trial of Ad26.COV2.S vaccine versus placebo. The source of these receptors is a person between 18 and 65 years old who received the Ad26.COV2.S COVID-19 vaccine or a placebo.

V and J are TRBV11-2 and TRBJ1-4, with D maybe TRBD1 (6 bases). Trimming left V 3 bases short and J 7 bases short, with 9 bases between. Germline V gene lookup returns CDR1 SGHAT and CDR2 FQNNGV. This CDR3 comprises 13 residues. CDR3 nucleotides: TGTGCCAGCAGCTTCGGGACACGTGAAAAACTGTTTTTT. Protein: CASSFGTREKLFF.

This clone came up a few times. The CDR3 DNA sequence: TGTGCCACCAGCAGAGGGACAGGGGCTGAAGCTTTCTTT. It is translated as CATSRGTGAEAFF. The chain employs TRBV15 and TRBJ1-1; 9 bases are shared with TRBD1. The J segment lost 6 bases and the V segment lost 1 base, leaving 0 bases of the junction unmatched. Germline assignment: CDR1 LNHNV and CDR2 YYDKDF (reference sequence). The CDR3 length is 13 residues.

The chain uses TRBV5-4 and TRBJ1-2, with D hard to call. The CDR3 length is 13 residues. Germline CDR1 SGHNT, CDR2 YYREEE (reference sequence). V gave up 2 bases and J gave up 4 bases, with 9 bases separating them. CDR3 sequence: CASSFGVGYGYTF. The CDR3, as DNA: TGTGCCAGCAGCTTCGGTGTAGGCTATGGCTACACCTTC.

The chain combines TRBV21-1 with TRBJ2-1; TRBD2 is the table's D call and was not checked against the DNA. TRBV21-1 is termed a pseudogene. The CDR3 spans 19 residues. The CDR3 DNA is TGTGCCAGCAGCAAATGGAGTACTGGCGGGCACACCCTCTACAATGAGCAGTTCTTC. It codes for CASSKWSTGGHTLYNEQFF.

The V gene is TRBV15, the J gene TRBJ2-7, with D tentatively TRBD2 (6 bases). The CDR3 is made up of 13 amino acids. CDR1 and CDR2 (germline): LNHNV, YYDKDF (reference sequence). Trimming took 2 bases from V and 4 from J, leaving 9 bases between them. CDR3 sequence reads: CATSRSGGYEQYF. CDR3 in DNA: TGTGCCACCAGCAGATCTGGGGGGTACGAGCAGTACTTC.

A few counts support this clone. The chain is built from TRBV28 and TRBJ1-5, with TRBD1 matching 9 bases. CDR1 MDHEN and CDR2 SYDVKM come from the germline V gene. V shed 6 bases, J shed 3 bases, and the junction held 6 bases outside the gene matches. The CDR3 covers 15 residues. The CDR3 region is CASRTGGGYNQPQHF. The CDR3, as DNA: TGTGCCAGCAGAACAGGGGGCGGGTACAATCAGCCCCAGCATTTT.

This clone occurred once. The chain couples TRBV19 to TRBJ1-6; D call uncertain. With 10 bases removed from V and 3 bases from J, the gap between germline ends came to 13 bases. Germline V CDR1 and CDR2: LNHDA, SQIVND (reference sequence). CDR3 length: 14 residues. Here the CDR3 reads CANTGGRYNSPLHF. The CDR3 DNA sequence: TGTGCCAATACTGGAGGACGCTATAATTCACCCCTCCACTTT. Supplemented by reference TRBV19 and TRBJ1-6, the full variable domain reads DGGITQSPKYLFRKEGQNVTLSCEQNLNHDAMYWYRQDPGQGLRLIYYSQIVNDFQKGDIAEGYSVSREKKESFPLTVTSAQKNPTAFYLCANTGGRYNSPLHFGNGTRLTVT.

V usage is TRBV18 and J usage is TRBJ1-6, with 10 bases lining up with TRBD1. The CDR3 runs 14 residues. Germline V CDR1 and CDR2: KGHSH, LQKENI. Trimming removed 3 bases from V and 11 bases from J; junction bases left unmatched: 4. The CDR3 bases are TGTGCCAGCTCACCCGGACAGGGGGGTACACCCCTCCACTTT. Translating gives CASSPGQGGTPLHF.

CDR3 nucleotides: TGTGCCATCACCTCGCTAAGGGACAGGGAGGATGGCTACACCTTC. It specifies CAITSLRDREDGYTF. The genes are TRBV10-3 and TRBJ1-2, with TRBD1 matching over 9 bases. The CDR3 covers 15 residues. The ends lost 7 bases at V and 6 bases at J; junction bases unmatched: 12. Germline V gene sequence: CDR1 ENHRY, CDR2 SYGVKD.

This clone was counted at least ten times. The rearrangement links TRBV11-2 to TRBJ1-3; D is uncertain. The CDR3 extends over 17 amino acids. CDR1 is SGHAT and CDR2 is FQNNGV in the germline V gene. The ends were cut back, 4 bases at V and 1 base at J, with 17 bases in the middle. DNA of the CDR3: TGTGCCAGCAGCTCGATTCGGAGGGCCCAATCTGGAAACACCATATATTTT. This encodes CASSSIRRAQSGNTIYF.

This clone was detected once. The same CDR3 is also encoded by other DNA sequences in this sample. The chain employs TRBV5-1 and TRBJ1-1, with no clear D. The V end was cut by 0 bases, the J end by 0 bases, with 9 bases between. The CDR3 length is 15 residues. The germline CDR1 and CDR2 sequences are SGHRS and YFSETQ. In DNA, the CDR3 is TGCGCCAGCAGCTTGGCAGAAGGGTTGAACACTGAAGCTTTCTTT. The encoded protein is CASSLAEGLNTEAFF.

The V gene is TRBV13, the J gene TRBJ2-2; 13 nucleotides match TRBD2. The CDR3 extends over 19 amino acids. J lost 5 bases, V lost 7 bases, and 16 bases had no gene match. Germline V gene data show CDR1 as PRHDT and CDR2 as FYEKMQ (reference sequence). The CDR3 sequence is CASTRGLAGHIEGTGELFF. The CDR3 DNA is TGTGCCAGCACCCGGGGACTAGCGGGACACATCGAAGGGACCGGGGAGCTGTTTTTT. The full variable domain, its missing parts supplied by reference TRBV13 and TRBJ2-2, is AAGVIQSPRHLIKEKRETATLKCYPIPRHDTVYWYQQGPGQDPQFLISFYEKMQSDKGSIPDRFSAQQFSDYHSELNMSSLELGDSALYFCASTRGLAGHIEGTGELFFGEGSRLTVL.

The V and J genes are TRBV27 and TRBJ2-7, with 8 bases lining up with TRBD2. This CDR3 contains 15 residues. With 5 bases clipped from V and 0 bases from J, the junction kept 6 bases outside the gene matches. Germline values: CDR1 MNHEY, CDR2 SMNVEV (reference sequence). The chain's CDR3 is CASSGLAGSSYEQYF. The CDR3 nucleotides read TGTGCCAGCAGTGGGCTAGCGGGTTCCTCCTACGAGCAGTACTTC.

The chain recombines TRBV19 with TRBJ2-7; D gene unclear. CDR3 length equals 13 residues. Trimming stripped 3 bases from V and 6 bases from J, with 12 bases between. CDR1 is LNHDA and CDR2 is SQIVND in the germline V gene (reference sequence). CDR3 protein: CASSMSPLLEQYF. CDR3 sequence (DNA): TGTGCCAGTAGTATGAGTCCCCTCCTCGAGCAGTACTTC.

Many counts were recorded for this clone. The J gene is TRBJ2-2, the V gene TRBV29-1; D not certain. The V gene lost 5 bases and the J gene lost 2 bases, with 12 bases spanning the gap. The germline V gene encodes CDR1 SQVTM and CDR2 ANQGSEA. This CDR3 comprises 14 residues. This CDR3 is CSVSRGQNTGELFF. The CDR3 DNA sequence: TGCAGCGTTTCCCGTGGGCAAAACACCGGGGAGCTGTTTTTT.

V usage is TRBV18 and J usage is TRBJ1-2; the D gene is possibly TRBD1 (5 bases). The CDR3 extends over 16 amino acids. Germline CDR1 is KGHSH and CDR2 is LQKENI. With 2 bases removed from V and 4 bases from J, the gap between germline ends came to 17 bases. The CDR3 reads CASSPIKGDGGYGYTF. The CDR3 DNA follows: TGTGCCAGCTCACCAATTAAGGGAGATGGGGGCTATGGCTACACCTTC.

The count of this clone is one. The genes are TRBV5-1 and TRBJ2-7, with 10 bases lining up with TRBD2. This CDR3 spans 13 amino acids. The junction had 2 bases not matched to a gene; V was cut back by 3 bases and J by 5 bases. The V gene's germline CDR1 is SGHRS and CDR2 YFSETQ. CDR3 sequence: CASSWGLANEQYF. The DNA for the CDR3 is TGCGCCAGCAGCTGGGGACTAGCGAACGAGCAGTACTTC.

This chain joins TRBV7-9 and TRBJ2-3, with a possible D match to TRBD1 (6 bases). The V end was cut by 5 bases, the J end by 0 bases, with 12 bases between. The CDR3 covers 15 residues. Looked up from germline, CDR1 is SEHNR and CDR2 is FQNEAQ (reference sequence). The CDR3 protein is CASSARGSSTDTQYF. The DNA of the CDR3 is TGTGCCAGCAGCGCCAGGGGATCTAGCACAGATACGCAGTATTTT.

The chain recombines TRBV10-3 with TRBJ1-2; D unresolved. CDR1 is ENHRY, CDR2 SYGVKD, per germline. Deletions cut 8 bases from V and 6 bases from J, with 19 bases between. This CDR3 spans 14 amino acids. CDR3: CAIYEWDTPNGYTF. For the CDR3, the DNA is TGTGCCATCTATGAGTGGGATACTCCGAATGGCTACACCTTC.

The chain combines TRBV14 with TRBJ2-1; perhaps TRBD2 as D (6 bases). CDR1 is SGHDN and CDR2 is FVKESK in the germline V gene. The CDR3 length is 15 residues. Between the trimmed V and J ends, which lost 0 bases and 8 bases, there was a span of 14 bases. CDR3 DNA sequence: TGTGCCAGCAGCCAAGAATTCGGCGCGGGGTATGAGCAGTTCTTC. It encodes CASSQEFGAGYEQFF.

The rearrangement joins TRBV19 to TRBJ2-2, with a tentative D call TRBD1 (5 bases). Trimming removed 7 bases at V and 7 bases at J, with 19 bases between. Germline V CDR1 and CDR2: LNHDA, SQIVND (reference sequence). CDR3 length: 15 amino acids. CDR3 in DNA: TGTGCCAGTACCCGCCAGCTCAATACAGGCGGGGAGCTGTTTTTT. It translates to CASTRQLNTGGELFF.

The chain carries TRBV6-2 or TRBV6-3 and TRBJ2-7, with a tentative D call TRBD1 (6 bases). The CDR3 contains 15 residues. Trimming took 0 bases from V and 2 from J, leaving 11 bases between them. CDR1 and CDR2 (germline): MNHEY, SVGEGT. The CDR3 loop is CASSYSKGVAYEQYF. CDR3 nucleotides: TGTGCCAGCAGTTACTCGAAGGGGGTAGCCTACGAGCAGTACTTC.

V and J are TRBV28 and TRBJ2-1, with D perhaps matching TRBD2 (8 bases). Germline V gene lookup returns CDR1 MDHEN and CDR2 SYDVKM. The CDR3 runs to 17 residues. V dropped 7 bases and J dropped 7 bases, with 26 bases sitting between them. For the CDR3, the DNA is TGTGCCAGCATGAGTACAGGGGAAGCGGGAGACCTTAATGAGCAGTTCTTC. Its protein is CASMSTGEAGDLNEQFF.

This clone occurred once. J is TRBJ2-7 and V is TRBV18; D is possibly TRBD1 (5 bases). The germline CDR1 and CDR2 sequences are KGHSH and LQKENI. Trimming shortened V by 3 bases and J by 2 bases, and 5 bases separated the two germline ends. This CDR3 is built from 12 residues. For the CDR3, the DNA is TGTGCCAGCTCACCGGACACCTACGAGCAGTACTTC. Its protein is CASSPDTYEQYF.